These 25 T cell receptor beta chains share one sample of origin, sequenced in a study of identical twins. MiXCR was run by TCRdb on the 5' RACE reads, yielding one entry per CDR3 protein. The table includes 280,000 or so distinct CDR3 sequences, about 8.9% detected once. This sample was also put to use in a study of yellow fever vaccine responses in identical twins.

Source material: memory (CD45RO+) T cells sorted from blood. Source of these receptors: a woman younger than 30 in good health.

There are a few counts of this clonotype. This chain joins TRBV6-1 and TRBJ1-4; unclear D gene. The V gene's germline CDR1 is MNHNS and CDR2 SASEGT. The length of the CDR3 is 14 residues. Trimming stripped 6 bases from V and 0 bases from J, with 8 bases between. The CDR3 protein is CASSRLPTNEKLFF. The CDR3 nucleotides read TGTGCCAGCAGCCGACTACCAACTAATGAAAAACTGTTTTTT.

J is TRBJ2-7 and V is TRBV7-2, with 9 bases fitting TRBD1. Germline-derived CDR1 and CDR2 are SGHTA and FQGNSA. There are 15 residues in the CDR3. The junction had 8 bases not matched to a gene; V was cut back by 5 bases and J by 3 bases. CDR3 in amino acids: CASSPFGDRVYEQYF. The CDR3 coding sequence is TGTGCCAGCAGCCCCTTCGGGGACAGGGTCTACGAGCAGTACTTC.

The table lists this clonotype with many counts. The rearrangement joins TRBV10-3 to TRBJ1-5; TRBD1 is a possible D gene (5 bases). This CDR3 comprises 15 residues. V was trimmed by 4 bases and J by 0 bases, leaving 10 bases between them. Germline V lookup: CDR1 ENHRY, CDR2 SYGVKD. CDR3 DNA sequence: TGTGCCATCAGTGCCCGACAGAATAGCAATCAGCCCCAGCATTTT. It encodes CAISARQNSNQPQHF.

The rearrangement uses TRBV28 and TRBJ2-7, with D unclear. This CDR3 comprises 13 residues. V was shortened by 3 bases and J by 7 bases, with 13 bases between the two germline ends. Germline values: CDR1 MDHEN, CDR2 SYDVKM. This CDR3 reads CASSLLGNGEQYV. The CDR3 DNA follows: TGTGCCAGCAGTTTGTTAGGGAATGGGGAGCAGTACGTC.

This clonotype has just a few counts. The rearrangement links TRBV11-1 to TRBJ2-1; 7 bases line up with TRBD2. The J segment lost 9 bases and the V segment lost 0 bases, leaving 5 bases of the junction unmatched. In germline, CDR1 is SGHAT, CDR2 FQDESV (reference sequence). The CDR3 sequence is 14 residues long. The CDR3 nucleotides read TGTGCCAGCAGCTTAGCGCGAGGCGGGGGTGAGCAGTTCTTC. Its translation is CASSLARGGGEQFF.

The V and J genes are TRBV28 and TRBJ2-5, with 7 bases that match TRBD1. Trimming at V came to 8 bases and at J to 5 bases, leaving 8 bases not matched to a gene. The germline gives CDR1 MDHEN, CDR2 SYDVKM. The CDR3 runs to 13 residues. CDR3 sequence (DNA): TGTGCCAGCGGAGGTCCGGGACAGGAGACCCAGTACTTC. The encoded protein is CASGGPGQETQYF. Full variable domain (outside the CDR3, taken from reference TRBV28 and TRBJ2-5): DVKVTQSSRYLVKRTGEKVFLECVQDMDHENMFWYRQDPGLGLRLIYFSYDVKMKEKGDIPEGYSVSREKKERFSLILESASTNQTSMYLCASGGPGQETQYFGPGTRLLVL.

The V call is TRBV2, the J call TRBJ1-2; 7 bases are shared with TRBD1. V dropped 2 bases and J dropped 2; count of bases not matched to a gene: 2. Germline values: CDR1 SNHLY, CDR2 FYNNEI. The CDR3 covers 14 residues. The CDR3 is CASSEKGANYGYTF. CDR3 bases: TGTGCCAGCAGTGAAAAGGGGGCGAACTATGGCTACACCTTC.

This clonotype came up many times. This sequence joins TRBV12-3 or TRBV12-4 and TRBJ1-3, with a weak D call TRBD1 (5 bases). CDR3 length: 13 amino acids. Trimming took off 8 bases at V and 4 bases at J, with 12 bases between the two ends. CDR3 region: CASSGLRGNTIYF. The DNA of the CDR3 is TGTGCCAGCTCAGGGCTCCGAGGAAACACCATATATTTT.

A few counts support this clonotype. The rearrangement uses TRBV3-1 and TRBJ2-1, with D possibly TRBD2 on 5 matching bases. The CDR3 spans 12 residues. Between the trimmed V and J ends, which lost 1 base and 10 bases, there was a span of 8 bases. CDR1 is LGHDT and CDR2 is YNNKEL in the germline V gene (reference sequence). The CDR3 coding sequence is TGTGCCAGCAGCCAAGTTAAGCGGGAGCAGTTCTTC. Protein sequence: CASSQVKREQFF.

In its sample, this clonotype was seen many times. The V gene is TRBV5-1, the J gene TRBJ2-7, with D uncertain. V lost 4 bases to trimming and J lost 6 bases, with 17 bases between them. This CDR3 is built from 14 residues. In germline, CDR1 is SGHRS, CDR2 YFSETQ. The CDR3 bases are TGCGCCAGCAGCACCTCTACAGTGTCCCTCGAGCAGTACTTC. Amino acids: CASSTSTVSLEQYF.

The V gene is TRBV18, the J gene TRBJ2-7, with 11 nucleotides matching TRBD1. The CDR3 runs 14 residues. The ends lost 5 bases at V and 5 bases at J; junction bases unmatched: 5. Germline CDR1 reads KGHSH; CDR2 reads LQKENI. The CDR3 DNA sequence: TGTGCCAGCTCAGGGGACAGGGGGAAGAACGAGCAGTACTTC. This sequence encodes CASSGDRGKNEQYF.

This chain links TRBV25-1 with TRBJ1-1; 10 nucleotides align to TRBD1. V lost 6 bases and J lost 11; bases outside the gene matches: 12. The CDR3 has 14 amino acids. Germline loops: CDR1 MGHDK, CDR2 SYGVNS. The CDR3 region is CASRETGQGMRAFF. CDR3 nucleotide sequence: TGTGCCAGCAGGGAAACGGGACAGGGGATGAGGGCTTTCTTT.

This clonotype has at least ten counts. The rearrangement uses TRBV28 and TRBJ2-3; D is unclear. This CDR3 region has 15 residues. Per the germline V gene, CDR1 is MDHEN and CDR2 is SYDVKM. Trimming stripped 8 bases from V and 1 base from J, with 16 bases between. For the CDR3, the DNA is TGTGCCAGCGGGTATGGTGGGTTCCGCACAGATACGCAGTATTTT. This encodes CASGYGGFRTDTQYF.

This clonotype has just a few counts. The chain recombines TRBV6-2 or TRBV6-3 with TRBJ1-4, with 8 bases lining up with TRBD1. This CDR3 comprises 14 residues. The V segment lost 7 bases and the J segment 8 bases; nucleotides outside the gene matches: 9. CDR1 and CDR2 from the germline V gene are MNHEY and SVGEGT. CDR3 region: CASTRPGGREKLFF. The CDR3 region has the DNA TGTGCCAGCACCCGTCCAGGGGGCCGGGAAAAACTGTTTTTT.

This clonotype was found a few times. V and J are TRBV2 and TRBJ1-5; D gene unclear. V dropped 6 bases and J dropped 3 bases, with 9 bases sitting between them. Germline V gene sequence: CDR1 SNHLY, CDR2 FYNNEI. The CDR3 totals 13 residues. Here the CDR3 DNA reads TGTGCCAGCAGGCAGGTCATCAATCAGCCCCAGCATTTT. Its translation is CASRQVINQPQHF.

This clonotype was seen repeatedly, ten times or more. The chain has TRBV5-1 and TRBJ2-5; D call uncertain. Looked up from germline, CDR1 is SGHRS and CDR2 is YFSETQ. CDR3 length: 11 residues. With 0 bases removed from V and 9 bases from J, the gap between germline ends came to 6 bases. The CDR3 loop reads CASSLERAQYF. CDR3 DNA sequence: TGCGCCAGCAGCTTGGAAAGGGCCCAGTACTTC.

CDR3 DNA: TGTGCCACCAGCAGAGATTCACATAATGAGCAGTTCTTC. Its protein product is CATSRDSHNEQFF. The gene calls are TRBV15 and TRBJ2-1, with D uncertain. Germline lookup yields CDR1 LNHNV and CDR2 YYDKDF (reference sequence). Trimming took off 0 bases at V and 7 bases at J, with 7 bases between the two ends. This CDR3 has 13 amino acids.

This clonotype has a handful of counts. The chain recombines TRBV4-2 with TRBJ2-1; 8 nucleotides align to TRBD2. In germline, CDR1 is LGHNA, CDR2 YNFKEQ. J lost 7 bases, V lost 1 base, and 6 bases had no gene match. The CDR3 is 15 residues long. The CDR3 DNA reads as TGTGCCAGCAGCCAAGCCAGCGGGAGCCGAAATGAGCAGTTCTTC. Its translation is CASSQASGSRNEQFF.

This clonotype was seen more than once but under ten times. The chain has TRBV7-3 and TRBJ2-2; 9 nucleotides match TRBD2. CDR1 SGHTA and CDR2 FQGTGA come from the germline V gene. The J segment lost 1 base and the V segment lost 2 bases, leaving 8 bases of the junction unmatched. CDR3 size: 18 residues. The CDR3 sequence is CASSLHSTAGGNTGELFF. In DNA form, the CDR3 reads TGTGCCAGCAGCTTACACTCCACAGCGGGAGGGAACACCGGGGAGCTGTTTTTT.

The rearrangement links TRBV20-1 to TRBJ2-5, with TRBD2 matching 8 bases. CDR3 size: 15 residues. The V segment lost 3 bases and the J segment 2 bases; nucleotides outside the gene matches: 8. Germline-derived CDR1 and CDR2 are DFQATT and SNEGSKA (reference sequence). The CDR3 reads CSASPKRGNQETQYF. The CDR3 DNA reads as TGCAGTGCTAGCCCCAAGCGGGGGAATCAAGAGACCCAGTACTTC.

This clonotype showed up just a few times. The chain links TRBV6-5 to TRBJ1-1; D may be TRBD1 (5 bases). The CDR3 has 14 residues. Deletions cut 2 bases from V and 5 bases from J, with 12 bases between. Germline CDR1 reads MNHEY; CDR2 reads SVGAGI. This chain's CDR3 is CASSYGSGRTEAFF. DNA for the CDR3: TGTGCCAGCAGTTACGGGTCAGGGAGGACTGAAGCTTTCTTT.

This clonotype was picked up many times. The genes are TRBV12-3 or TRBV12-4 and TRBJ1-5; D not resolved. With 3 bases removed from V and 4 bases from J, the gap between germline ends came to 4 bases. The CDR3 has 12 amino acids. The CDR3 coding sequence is TGTGCCAGCAGTTTGGAGAATCAGCCCCAGCATTTT. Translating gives CASSLENQPQHF.

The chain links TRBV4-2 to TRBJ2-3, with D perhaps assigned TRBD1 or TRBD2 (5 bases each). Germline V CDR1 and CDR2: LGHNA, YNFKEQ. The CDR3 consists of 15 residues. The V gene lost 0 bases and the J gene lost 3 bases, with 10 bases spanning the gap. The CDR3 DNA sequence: TGTGCCAGCAGCCAAGACCCAGGGAGAACAGATACGCAGTATTTT. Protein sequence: CASSQDPGRTDTQYF.

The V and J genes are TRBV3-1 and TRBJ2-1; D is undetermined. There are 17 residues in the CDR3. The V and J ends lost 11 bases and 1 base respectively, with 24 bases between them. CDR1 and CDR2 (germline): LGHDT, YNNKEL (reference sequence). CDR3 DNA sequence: TGTGCCTCCTCCCAGCAGGTCCTGTGGGCATCCTACAATGAGCAGTTCTTC. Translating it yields CASSQQVLWASYNEQFF.

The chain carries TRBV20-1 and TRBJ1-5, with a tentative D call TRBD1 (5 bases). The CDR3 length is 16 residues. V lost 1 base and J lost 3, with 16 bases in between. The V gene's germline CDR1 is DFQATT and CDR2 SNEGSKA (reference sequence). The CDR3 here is CSARAAAGGPNQPQHF. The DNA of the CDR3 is TGCAGTGCTAGAGCTGCGGCTGGGGGTCCCAATCAGCCCCAGCATTTT.